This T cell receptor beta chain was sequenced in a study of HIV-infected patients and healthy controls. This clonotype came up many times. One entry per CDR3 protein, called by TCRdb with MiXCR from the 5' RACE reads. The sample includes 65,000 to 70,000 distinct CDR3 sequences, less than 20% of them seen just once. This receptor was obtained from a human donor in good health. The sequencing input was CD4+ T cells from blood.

CDR3 sequence: CSARSSGGTDTQYF. The CDR3 nucleotides read TGCAGTGCGCGATCGAGCGGGGGCACAGATACGCAGTATTTT. This sequence joins TRBV20-1 and TRBJ2-3, with 7 bases matching TRBD2. V trimming: 6 bases; J trimming: 1 base; junction bases outside the gene matches: 7. Germline values: CDR1 DFQATT, CDR2 SNEGSKA (reference sequence). There are 14 residues in the CDR3.